These 24 T cell receptor beta chains were all obtained from the same sample, sequenced in a study of blood T cell repertoires in COVID-19 (dated by TCRdb to the early 2020s). To prepare the library, the immunoSEQ multiplex PCR assay was applied. TCRdb re-hosts the immuneACCESS table, in-frame sequences only. Its copies lack some clones; in the studies checked, an unresolved V gene accounts for under half of them, and the cause for the rest is not known. For this sample there are roughly 200,000 clones; 90% appear just once. The ten largest make up less than 1.5% of the sample. Sequencing input: PBMCs or T cells enriched from blood (not recorded which). The receptors were sampled from a man younger than 40 who had recovered from COVID-19.

In this sample, this clone turned up a few times. The same CDR3 is also encoded by other DNA sequences in this sample. J is TRBJ2-2 and V is TRBV19; 7 bases line up with TRBD1. Germline V gives CDR1 LNHDA, CDR2 SQIVND (reference sequence). The CDR3 is made up of 15 amino acids. Trimming took 5 bases from V and 1 from J; bases not matched to a gene: 4. CDR3 amino acids: CASSAWTGNTGELFF. DNA for the CDR3: TGTGCCAGTAGTGCCTGGACAGGGAACACCGGGGAGCTGTTTTTT.

The chain couples TRBV19 to TRBJ2-5; 8 nucleotides align to TRBD1. This CDR3 spans 13 amino acids. Germline CDR1 reads LNHDA; CDR2 reads SQIVND (reference sequence). V lost 9 bases to trimming and J lost 2 bases; unmatched junction nucleotides: 5. This CDR3 reads CASKNRGQETQYF. The DNA for the CDR3 is TGTGCCAGCAAAAACAGGGGGCAAGAGACCCAGTACTTC.

V usage is TRBV30 and J usage is TRBJ2-1; a possible D gene is TRBD2 (5 bases). The CDR3 contains 13 residues. V gave up 4 bases and J gave up 6 bases, with 13 bases separating them. Germline lookup yields CDR1 GTSNPN and CDR2 SVGIG (reference sequence). The CDR3: CAWTSGPLNEQFF. Written as DNA, the CDR3 is TGTGCCTGGACCAGCGGACCACTCAATGAGCAGTTCTTC.

The V gene is TRBV20-1, the J gene TRBJ1-2, with 7 bases fitting TRBD1. Germline V gene sequence: CDR1 DFQATT, CDR2 SNEGSKA (reference sequence). Losses at the gene ends were 7 bases for V and 3 bases for J; bases not matched to a gene: 2. The length of the CDR3 is 11 residues. CDR3 bases: TGCAGTGTAGGACAGGACTATGGCTACACCTTC. Translating gives CSVGQDYGYTF.

The genes are TRBV19 and TRBJ2-3; 14 positions agree with TRBD2. CDR1 and CDR2 (germline): LNHDA, SQIVND (reference sequence). Trimming took 3 bases from V and 8 from J; bases not matched to a gene: 4. The CDR3 totals 15 residues. The CDR3 reads CASSMGLAGVSTQYF. In DNA, the CDR3 is TGTGCCAGTAGTATGGGACTAGCGGGAGTCAGTACGCAGTATTTT.

The chain links TRBV28 to TRBJ2-2; D is uncertain. This CDR3 has 14 amino acids. The germline V and J ends were trimmed by 1 base and 4 bases, with 7 bases remaining between them. Germline assignment: CDR1 MDHEN and CDR2 SYDVKM. CDR3 protein: CASSLYSGTGELFF. CDR3 sequence (DNA): TGTGCCAGCAGTTTATACTCGGGCACCGGGGAGCTGTTTTTT.

The chain carries TRBV18 and TRBJ2-7, with 14 bases lining up with TRBD2. The germline gives CDR1 KGHSH, CDR2 LQKENI. This CDR3 comprises 15 residues. Unmatched junction bases numbered 4, after V lost 5 bases and J lost 4 bases. Written as DNA, the CDR3 is TGTGCCAGCTCATCGGGACTAGCGGGAGTGTACGAGCAGTACTTC. Protein: CASSSGLAGVYEQYF.

This chain links TRBV7-8 with TRBJ2-1, with 14 bases fitting TRBD2. V dropped 4 bases and J dropped 2; count of bases not matched to a gene: 7. There are 18 residues in the CDR3. Germline V gene data show CDR1 as SGHVS and CDR2 as FQNEAQ. As DNA, the CDR3 is TGTGCCAGCAGCTCCGGACTAGCGGGAGGTCTCCCCTACAATGAGCAGTTCTTC. Translation gives CASSSGLAGGLPYNEQFF. The full variable domain, its missing parts supplied by reference TRBV7-8 and TRBJ2-1, is GAGVSQSPRYKVAKRGQDVALRCDPISGHVSLFWYQQALGQGPEFLTYFQNEAQLDKSGLPSDRFFAERPEGSVSTLKIQRTQQEDSAVYLCASSSGLAGGLPYNEQFFGPGTRLTVL.

The chain employs TRBV2 and TRBJ2-5, with 8 nucleotides matching TRBD2. J was trimmed by 2 bases and V by 6 bases; bases with no gene match: 14. Looked up from germline, CDR1 is SNHLY and CDR2 is FYNNEI. The CDR3 has 17 residues. The CDR3 region has the DNA TGTGCCAGCAGCCCCGGACCAGGACTAGCACATCAAGAGACCCAGTACTTC. Translated, it gives CASSPGPGLAHQETQYF.

This rearrangement joins TRBV10-2 to TRBJ2-3, with 7 bases identical to TRBD1. The CDR3 length is 14 residues. V was pared by 7 bases and J by 3 bases, with 7 bases of the junction left unmatched. Germline V gene lookup returns CDR1 WSHSY and CDR2 SAAADI. As DNA, the CDR3 is TGCGCCAGCATATCCGACAGGGAGACAGATACGCAGTATTTT. This sequence encodes CASISDRETDTQYF.

The V gene is TRBV27, the J gene TRBJ1-4, with 8 nucleotides matching TRBD1. This CDR3 is built from 14 residues. CDR1 and CDR2 (germline): MNHEY, SMNVEV (reference sequence). V was pared by 7 bases and J by 7 bases, with 8 bases of the junction left unmatched. CDR3 region: CASTNQGAVEKLFF. For the CDR3, the DNA is TGTGCCAGCACTAACCAGGGGGCCGTTGAAAAACTGTTTTTT.

V and J are TRBV6-5 and TRBJ2-3; D perhaps matches TRBD1 (6 bases). V was shortened by 8 bases and J by 3 bases, with 12 bases between the two germline ends. The length of the CDR3 is 13 residues. Germline V gives CDR1 MNHEY, CDR2 SVGAGI. CDR3 residues: CASFRGPTDTQYF. DNA for the CDR3: TGTGCCAGCTTCAGGGGACCAACAGATACGCAGTATTTT.

The rearrangement uses TRBV27 and TRBJ1-1; 8 bases are a match to TRBD1. V shed 4 bases and J 6 bases; nucleotides not matched to a gene: 10. The CDR3 sequence is 15 residues long. CDR1 is MNHEY, CDR2 SMNVEV, per germline (reference sequence). The CDR3 coding sequence is TGTGCCAGCAGTTCTTACAGGGGGGTGGGCCCTGAAGCTTTCTTT. It specifies CASSSYRGVGPEAFF.

The chain uses TRBV19 and TRBJ1-1, with a possible D match to TRBD1 (6 bases). Trimming cost V 5 bases and J 7 bases, with 17 bases left between them. The germline V gene encodes CDR1 LNHDA and CDR2 SQIVND (reference sequence). This CDR3 has 14 amino acids. The CDR3 here is CASSPRAGGGEAFF. The DNA of the CDR3 is TGTGCCAGTAGTCCTAGGGCGGGGGGCGGTGAAGCTTTCTTT.

The chain couples TRBV4-3 to TRBJ1-5; TRBD1 is a possible D gene (6 bases). Looked up from germline, CDR1 is LGHNA and CDR2 is YSLEER. The CDR3 is made up of 15 amino acids. Trimming stripped 0 bases from V and 6 bases from J, with 12 bases between. The CDR3 bases are TGCGCCAGCAGCCAAGAATTGTCAGGGGTTCAGCCCCAGCATTTT. It encodes CASSQELSGVQPQHF.

J is TRBJ1-5 and V is TRBV28, with TRBD1 matching 12 bases. V shed 6 bases and J 1 base; nucleotides not matched to a gene: 10. The length of the CDR3 is 18 residues. Germline V gene sequence: CDR1 MDHEN, CDR2 SYDVKM. The CDR3 nucleotides read TGTGCCAGCAGCCCGTGGGACAGGGGGCGACGGAGCAATCAGCCCCAGCATTTT. Amino acid sequence: CASSPWDRGRRSNQPQHF.

The chain links TRBV20-1 to TRBJ1-6; the D gene is possibly TRBD1 (5 bases). CDR1 is DFQATT, CDR2 SNEGSKA, per germline (reference sequence). V was cut by 3 bases and J by 7 bases, with 19 bases left in between. The CDR3 totals 16 residues. The DNA for the CDR3 is TGCAGTGCTAGTTTTGGGGCCCGGGGGTACAATTCACCCCTCCACTTT. This gives the protein CSASFGARGYNSPLHF.

The chain combines TRBV6-2 or TRBV6-3 with TRBJ2-7; tentative D call: TRBD2 (6 bases). CDR1 MNHEY and CDR2 SVGEGT come from the germline V gene. V lost 0 bases and J 1 base, leaving 10 bases between the germline ends. This CDR3 region has 15 residues. The CDR3: CASSYSWAGSYEQYF. CDR3 nucleotides: TGTGCCAGCAGTTACTCATGGGCGGGGTCCTACGAGCAGTACTTC.

The J gene is TRBJ2-1, the V gene TRBV20-1, with 11 bases matching TRBD2. CDR3 length equals 14 residues. J gave up 8 bases and V 3 bases, and 6 bases lay outside the gene matches. Germline V gives CDR1 DFQATT, CDR2 SNEGSKA (reference sequence). CDR3 sequence: CSASGTSGFYEQFF. CDR3 DNA: TGCAGTGCTAGTGGGACTAGCGGATTCTATGAGCAGTTCTTC.

This clone has a single count. This chain links TRBV11-2 with TRBJ2-7; D unresolved. V was cut by 5 bases and J by 0 bases, with 23 bases left in between. The CDR3 runs to 18 residues. Germline CDR1 and CDR2: SGHAT and FQNNGV. The CDR3, as DNA: TGTGCCAGCAGCCAGAGGTTTACACCCACCGCGAGCTCCTACGAGCAGTACTTC. This codes for CASSQRFTPTASSYEQYF.

This rearrangement joins TRBV2 to TRBJ1-2, with 9 nucleotides matching TRBD1. Germline V lookup: CDR1 SNHLY, CDR2 FYNNEI. The CDR3 extends over 13 amino acids. V was clipped by 6 bases and J by 7 bases; unmatched bases: 6. CDR3 sequence (DNA): TGTGCCAGCAGGACGGGACAGGGAGTTGGCTACACCTTC. Residues: CASRTGQGVGYTF.

This clone was counted a few times. The chain carries TRBV27 and TRBJ2-1; D might be TRBD2 (6 bases). Germline CDR1 is MNHEY and CDR2 is SMNVEV (reference sequence). CDR3 size: 13 residues. V lost 5 bases, J lost 8 bases, and 13 bases lay in between. The CDR3 is CASSLTSWYEQFF. DNA for the CDR3: TGTGCCAGCAGTCTGACTAGTTGGTATGAGCAGTTCTTC.

This rearrangement joins TRBV5-4 to TRBJ1-1; 7 nucleotides agree with TRBD1. The J segment lost 7 bases and the V segment lost 4 bases, leaving 4 bases of the junction unmatched. There are 12 residues in the CDR3. CDR1 and CDR2 from the germline V gene are SGHNT and YYREEE (reference sequence). The CDR3 coding sequence is TGTGCCAGCAGCGGGGGACAGAGTGAAGCTTTCTTT. It is translated as CASSGGQSEAFF.

V and J are TRBV24-1 and TRBJ2-2, with 7 bases matching TRBD1. V lost 1 base to trimming and J lost 7 bases; unmatched junction nucleotides: 5. Germline V lookup: CDR1 KGHDR, CDR2 SFDVKD. The CDR3 runs 15 residues. CDR3 coding DNA: TGTGCCACCAGTGATTTTCTGCAGGGGGTCGGGGAGCTGTTTTTT. It codes for CATSDFLQGVGELFF.